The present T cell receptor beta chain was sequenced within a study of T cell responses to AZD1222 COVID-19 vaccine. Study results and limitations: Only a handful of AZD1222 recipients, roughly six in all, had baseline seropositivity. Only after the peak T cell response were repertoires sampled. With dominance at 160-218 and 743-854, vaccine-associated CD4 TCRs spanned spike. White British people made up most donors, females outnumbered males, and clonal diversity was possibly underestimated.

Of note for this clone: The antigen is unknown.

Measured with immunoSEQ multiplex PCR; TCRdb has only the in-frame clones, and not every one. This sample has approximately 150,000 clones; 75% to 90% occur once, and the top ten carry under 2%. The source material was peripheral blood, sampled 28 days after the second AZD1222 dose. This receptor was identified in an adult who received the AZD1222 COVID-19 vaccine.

In DNA, the CDR3 is TGTGCCAGCAGCTCCACCGGGACTAGCGGCACTAATGAGCAGTTCTTC. Amino acid sequence: CASSSTGTSGTNEQFF. The V and J genes are TRBV7-2 and TRBJ2-1; 11 bases line up with TRBD2. CDR3 length: 16 residues. V dropped 4 bases and J dropped 7; count of bases not matched to a gene: 9. CDR1 and CDR2 (germline): SGHTA, FQGNSA.